This T cell receptor (beta chain) originates from a study of blood T cells in healthy people across ages. Broader study findings: More naive CD4+ cells and higher diversity marked long-lived donors relative to aged donors.

This clonotype occurred a few times. Its antigen is currently unknown. It was with a sample-barcoded 5' primer and a J-beta primer mix that a second PCR of roughly 6 to 12 cycles was run. Each cDNA molecule, via a template-switch adaptor with 12 random nucleotides, was tagged. From each sample, at least 2.5 million paired-end reads containing CDR3 were obtained. TCRdb re-called the 5' RACE reads through MiXCR, storing one row per CDR3 protein. The sample records approximately 320,000 distinct CDR3 sequences, 27% being singletons. Sequencing input: blood. The clonotype was recovered from a woman in her 70s in good health.

The CDR3 DNA reads TGTGCCATCAGTGAGACAGGGAACACTGAAGCTTTCTTT. Translated: CAISETGNTEAFF. The chain recombines TRBV10-3 with TRBJ1-1; weak D call: TRBD1 (5 bases). Germline V gene data show CDR1 as ENHRY and CDR2 as SYGVKD. Trimming pared 2 bases from V and 1 base from J, leaving 5 bases between. The length of the CDR3 is 13 residues.